This is a list of T cell receptor beta chains from one sample in a study of T cell responses to AZD1222 COVID-19 vaccine. TCRdb keeps only in-frame clones here, not all; method: immunoSEQ multiplex PCR. The repertoire holds around 80,000 clones, with nearly 90% as singletons. The material was peripheral blood, obtained 28 days after the second AZD1222 dose. All receptors derive from an adult who received the AZD1222 COVID-19 vaccine. Both conserved end residues are part of each CDR3. D genes are given only for firm matches. Not every row has a clone size; where given, it reads once, few, many or a size class.

d_call	clone_size	v_call	j_call	cdr3_nt	cdr3_aa
TRBD2	-	TRBV19	TRBJ2-5	TGTGCCAGTAGCCTACGGCGGGGGGAGACCCAGTACTTC	CASSLRRGETQYF
TRBD1	-	TRBV5-5	TRBJ2-3	TGTGCCAGCAGCCAATGGGACAGGGGCACAGATACGCAGTATTTT	CASSQWDRGTDTQYF
TRBD2	-	TRBV18	TRBJ2-1	TGTGCCAGCTCCACAGGACTAGCGGGAGCTCCGGAGAATGAGCAGTTCTTC	CASSTGLAGAPENEQFF
-	-	TRBV6-4	TRBJ2-2	TGTGCCAGCAGTGACTCGAACAGGAACACCGGGGAGCTGTTTTTT	CASSDSNRNTGELFF
-	-	TRBV27	TRBJ2-1	TGTGCCAGCAGTTTATCGAAGTACAATGAGCAGTTCTTC	CASSLSKYNEQFF
-	-	TRBV19	TRBJ2-3	TGTGCCAGTAGTTCGCGGACTGGTCTGGCAGATACGCAGTATTTT	CASSSRTGLADTQYF
-	-	TRBV10-3	TRBJ2-5	TGTGCCATCAGTGAGTCGGGAGAGACCCAGTACTTC	CAISESGETQYF
-	-	TRBV12-5	TRBJ1-5	TGTGCTAGTGGTTTGGAAGGCTTCAATCAGCCCCAGCATTTT	CASGLEGFNQPQHF
TRBD2	once	TRBV11-2	TRBJ2-1	TGTGCCAGCAGTTTTTCCGGGGGGACTTCCTCCTACAATGAGCAGTTCTTC	CASSFSGGTSSYNEQFF
-	-	TRBV20-1	TRBJ1-1	TGCAGTGCTAGAGAAAACACTGAAGCTTTCTTT	CSARENTEAFF